Presented here are 30 T cell receptor beta chains from one specimen sequenced in a study of T cell repertoires and leukemia-associated antigens. For these TCRs, the target antigens are not known. Using its own MiXCR run on the 5' RACE reads, TCRdb lists one record per CDR3 protein. The table shows 14,000 or so distinct CDR3 sequences, with 35% to 45% occurring only once. Sequenced material: CD3+ T cells sorted from blood and cultured. Receptors originate from a female donor in good health.

A word on this clonotype: Sequence at one end of the junction differs from germline and may be a read error. The rearrangement joins TRBV15 to TRBJ2-3, with D possibly TRBD2 on 6 matching bases. The CDR3 runs to 16 residues. CDR1 LNHNV and CDR2 YYDKDF come from the germline V gene (reference sequence). The CDR3 DNA reads as TGTGCCACAAGCAGAGGTAGGACGCGGGGCGCAGATACGCAGTATTTT. It codes for CATSRGRTRGADTQYF. Full variable domain (missing parts from reference TRBV15 and TRBJ2-3): DAMVIQNPRYQVTQFGKPVTLSCSQTLNHNVMYWYQQKSSQAPKLLFHYYDKDFNNEADTPDNFQSRRPNTSFCFLDIRSPGLGDTAMYLCATSRGRTRGADTQYFGPGTRLTVL.

For this clonotype: Compared with germline, one end of the junction differs, possibly owing to a read error. The J gene is TRBJ2-5, the V gene TRBV20-1; TRBD2 is a possible D gene (6 bases). CDR1 and CDR2 (germline): DFQATT, SNEGSKA (reference sequence). The CDR3 is 11 amino acids. CDR3 region: CSASDEETQYF. CDR3 bases: TGCAGCGCTAGCGATGAGGAGACCCAGTACTTC.

The V call is TRBV12-3 or TRBV12-4, the J call TRBJ1-2; D is unresolved. The CDR3 contains 14 residues. Trimming removed 3 bases at V and 4 bases at J, with 12 bases between. The CDR3 loop is CASSFGVGGYGYTF. CDR3 coding DNA: TGTGCCAGCAGTTTCGGGGTCGGAGGCTATGGCTACACCTTC.

Relative to its sample, this clonotype is medium-sized. The chain is built from TRBV4-1 and TRBJ2-5, with 7 bases that match TRBD2. This CDR3 contains 15 residues. CDR1 is MGHRA and CDR2 is YSYEKL in the germline V gene. V shed 1 base, J shed 4 bases, and the junction held 6 bases outside the gene matches. Written as DNA, the CDR3 is TGCGCCAGCAGCCAAGTTGTAGCGGGCACAGAGACCCAGTACTTC. This encodes CASSQVVAGTETQYF.

The gene calls are TRBV20-1 and TRBJ2-3, with D perhaps TRBD2 (5 bases). Looked up from germline, CDR1 is DFQATT and CDR2 is SNEGSKA (reference sequence). V lost 6 bases to trimming and J lost 11 bases, with 21 bases between them. This CDR3 is 13 amino acids long. The DNA of the CDR3 is TGCAGTGCCACACTAGTGGAGCCCTACGAGCAGTATTTT. Translation gives CSATLVEPYEQYF.

Concerning this clonotype itself: The junction departs from the called germline gene at one end, perhaps through a read error. The chain carries TRBV25-1 and TRBJ2-2; unclear D gene. This CDR3 comprises 14 residues. Germline values: CDR1 MGHDK, CDR2 SYGVNS. The CDR3 sequence: CASSAALETEELLF. The CDR3, as DNA: TGTGCCAGCAGTGCAGCTTTAGAAACCGAGGAGCTGCTTTTT.

The chain is built from TRBV7-2 and TRBJ2-7; TRBD2 agrees at 13 bases. CDR1 is SGHTA, CDR2 FQGNSA, per germline. J was trimmed by 9 bases and V by 0 bases; bases with no gene match: 5. The CDR3 consists of 15 residues. CDR3 loop: CASSLAVLAGGPQYF. The CDR3 region has the DNA TGTGCCAGCAGCTTAGCGGTACTAGCGGGAGGGCCGCAGTACTTC.

In its sample, this clonotype is medium-sized. V usage is TRBV5-1 and J usage is TRBJ2-1; D gene unclear. Germline assignment: CDR1 SGHRS and CDR2 YFSETQ. The V gene lost 1 base and the J gene lost 5 bases, with 13 bases spanning the gap. This CDR3 comprises 15 residues. CDR3 protein: CASSLLPARNNEQFF. The CDR3 DNA follows: TGCGCCAGCAGCTTGCTGCCGGCTAGAAACAATGAGCAGTTCTTC.

This clonotype is deemed medium-sized. The chain uses TRBV5-1 and TRBJ2-5, with no clear D. The CDR3 contains 14 residues. The germline gives CDR1 SGHRS, CDR2 YFSETQ. Trimming shortened V by 0 bases and J by 4 bases, and 10 bases separated the two germline ends. CDR3 sequence: CASSLGVIGETQYF. CDR3 nucleotides: TGCGCCAGCAGCTTGGGCGTGATTGGAGAGACCCAGTACTTC.

By its share, this clonotype is medium-sized. V is TRBV4-1 and J is TRBJ2-3; TRBD2 agrees at 7 bases. The junction had 14 bases not matched to a gene; V was cut back by 4 bases and J by 7 bases. The length of the CDR3 is 16 residues. The germline gives CDR1 MGHRA, CDR2 YSYEKL. CDR3 residues: CASSRLLAITHNTQYF. As DNA, the CDR3 is TGCGCCAGCAGCCGACTACTAGCGATTACGCATAATACGCAGTATTTT.

This clonotype qualifies as medium-sized. This sequence joins TRBV24-1 and TRBJ2-1; possible D gene TRBD2, 6 bases. CDR3 length equals 16 residues. CDR1 KGHDR and CDR2 SFDVKD come from the germline V gene. Between the trimmed V and J ends, which lost 4 bases and 0 bases, there was a span of 12 bases. The CDR3 loop is CATSEMGLDSYNEQFF. In DNA, the CDR3 is TGTGCCACCAGTGAGATGGGACTGGACTCCTACAATGAGCAGTTCTTC.

This clonotype was counted once. The rearrangement links TRBV20-1 to TRBJ2-2, with D possibly TRBD2 on 6 matching bases. CDR1 DFQATT and CDR2 SNEGSKA come from the germline V gene (reference sequence). There are 16 residues in the CDR3. The V end was cut by 3 bases, the J end by 6 bases, with 20 bases between. CDR3 nucleotide sequence: TGCAGTGCTAGGGGAGTAGCGGTGGGGGACGCCGGGGAGCTGTTTTTT. Amino acid sequence: CSARGVAVGDAGELFF.

This clonotype counts as medium-sized. The chain links TRBV20-1 to TRBJ2-5; D uncertain. V was clipped by 5 bases and J by 3 bases, with 7 bases between them. The CDR3 is 11 residues long. Germline V gene data show CDR1 as DFQATT and CDR2 as SNEGSKA (reference sequence). This CDR3 is CSALWEETQYF. CDR3 nucleotide sequence: TGCAGTGCTCTTTGGGAAGAGACCCAGTACTTC.

Sample share makes this clonotype medium-sized. The chain recombines TRBV15 with TRBJ2-1; 13 positions agree with TRBD2. V lost 8 bases, J lost 9 bases, and 10 bases stayed unmatched. The CDR3 has 15 residues. Germline CDR1 and CDR2: LNHNV and YYDKDF (reference sequence). The CDR3, as DNA: TGTGCCACCGCTAAGCAACTAGCGGGAGGGTCTGAGCAGTTCTTC. Its translation: CATAKQLAGGSEQFF. Combining the CDR3 with reference TRBV15 and TRBJ2-1 gives the whole variable domain DAMVIQNPRYQVTQFGKPVTLSCSQTLNHNVMYWYQQKSSQAPKLLFHYYDKDFNNEADTPDNFQSRRPNTSFCFLDIRSPGLGDTAMYLCATAKQLAGGSEQFFGPGTRLTVL.

In this sample, this clonotype turned up once. The chain carries TRBV9 and TRBJ1-2; 8 positions match TRBD1. V was clipped by 3 bases and J by 2 bases; unmatched bases: 6. CDR3 length: 15 amino acids. The germline V gene has CDR1 SGDLS and CDR2 YYNGEE. The CDR3 is CASSATTGDNYGYTF. Written as DNA, the CDR3 is TGTGCCAGCAGCGCCACGACAGGGGACAACTATGGCTACACCTTC.

Relative to its sample, this clonotype is medium-sized. DNA for the CDR3: TGTGCCAGCAGCTTCTGGACTAGCGTCGATGAGCAGTTCTTC. This codes for CASSFWTSVDEQFF. V usage is TRBV7-9 and J usage is TRBJ2-1, with 9 nucleotides matching TRBD2. Germline V CDR1 and CDR2: SEHNR, FQNEAQ (reference sequence). The CDR3 is made up of 14 amino acids. Trimming cost V 3 bases and J 8 bases; bases outside gene matches: 5.

Judged by abundance, this clonotype is medium-sized (0.01 to 0.1%). This rearrangement joins TRBV29-1 to TRBJ2-2; D is unclear. This CDR3 is 11 amino acids long. Germline V lookup: CDR1 SQVTM, CDR2 ANQGSEA. Trimming left V 4 bases short and J 6 bases short, with 6 bases between. DNA of the CDR3: TGCAGCGTTGGTGATGCCGGGGAGCTGTTTTTT. Protein product: CSVGDAGELFF.

This rearrangement joins TRBV19 to TRBJ2-1, with 14 bases identical to TRBD2. This CDR3 region has 16 residues. The V segment lost 4 bases and the J segment 6 bases; nucleotides outside the gene matches: 5. Germline V gene lookup returns CDR1 LNHDA and CDR2 SQIVND (reference sequence). CDR3: CASSTPGTSGSNEQFF. CDR3 DNA: TGTGCCAGTAGTACACCCGGGACTAGCGGGAGCAATGAGCAGTTCTTC.

Sample share makes this clonotype medium-sized. The chain combines TRBV6-2 or TRBV6-3 with TRBJ2-5; maybe TRBD2 (6 bases). Per germline, CDR1 MNHEY and CDR2 SVGEGT. Trimming took off 1 base at V and 7 bases at J, with 7 bases between the two ends. The CDR3 is made up of 12 amino acids. CDR3 coding DNA: TGTGCCAGCAGTTACTTCGGGGGGACCCAGTACTTC. Encoded protein: CASSYFGGTQYF.

Note on this clonotype: A read error may produce the germline difference seen at one junction end. The genes are TRBV6-5 and TRBJ2-5; D is perhaps TRBD1 (7 bases). In germline, CDR1 is MNHEY, CDR2 SVGAGI. The CDR3 loop spans 13 amino acids. The CDR3 reads CASGGTAQETQCF. The CDR3 bases are TGTGCCAGCGGGGGGACAGCGCAGGAGACCCAGTGCTTC.

This clonotype qualifies as medium-sized (0.01 to 0.1%). V and J are TRBV28 and TRBJ2-3, with no clear D. With 2 bases removed from V and 1 base from J, the gap between germline ends came to 10 bases. Germline-derived CDR1 and CDR2 are MDHEN and SYDVKM. CDR3 length: 15 amino acids. The CDR3 sequence: CASSLMSLGTDTQYF. CDR3 coding DNA: TGTGCCAGCAGTTTAATGAGTTTGGGCACAGATACGCAGTATTTT.

The V gene is TRBV20-1, the J gene TRBJ2-1, with a possible D match to TRBD2 (6 bases). The DNA end is a closer match to TRBJ2-7, so the J assignment may be wrong. CDR3 length: 14 amino acids. The germline V gene has CDR1 DFQATT and CDR2 SNEGSKA (reference sequence). CDR3 DNA: TGCAGTGCTAGGGGCACCGGGGGCTCCTACGAGCAGTACTTC. Its protein is CSARGTGGSYEQYF.

Concerning this clonotype: The CDR3 ends on some other residue instead of the conserved phenylalanine or tryptophan, so this is likely a read error. CDR3 DNA sequence: TGTGTCAGCAGTTTCAGTCCAGATACGCAGTATCTT. Its translation: CVSSFSPDTQYL. The V gene is TRBV27, the J gene TRBJ2-3; no firm D call. Germline loops: CDR1 MNHEY, CDR2 SMNVEV (reference sequence). This CDR3 contains 12 residues.

The chain has TRBV10-3 and TRBJ2-1, with D hard to call. Germline-derived CDR1 and CDR2 are ENHRY and SYGVKD. Trimming took 2 bases from V and 8 from J, leaving 16 bases between them. The CDR3 is made up of 15 amino acids. CDR3 sequence (DNA): TGTGCCATCAGTGAGCTCGGGCTTTCGAACGATGAGCAGTTCTTC. Translating it yields CAISELGLSNDEQFF.

This clonotype came up a few times. The chain has TRBV28 and TRBJ1-3; TRBD1 matches 8 bases. Germline CDR1 is MDHEN and CDR2 is SYDVKM. V lost 8 bases to trimming and J lost 4 bases; unmatched junction nucleotides: 4. This CDR3 has 13 amino acids. The CDR3, as DNA: TGTGCCAGCCGAGCAGGGGGCGGAAACACCATATATTTT. It specifies CASRAGGGNTIYF.

On this clonotype: It is likely a read error, because the conserved phenylalanine at the end of the CDR3 is missing. The V gene is TRBV24-1, the J gene TRBJ2-3; 8 nucleotides align to TRBD2. The CDR3 is 17 amino acids. The germline V gene has CDR1 KGHDR and CDR2 SFDVKD. The junction had 11 bases not matched to a gene; V was cut back by 6 bases and J by 1 base. CDR3 residues: CATSSLREGYGTDTQYV. Written as DNA, the CDR3 is TGTGCCACCAGTAGTCTACGGGAGGGCTATGGCACAGATACGCAGTATGTT.

By share of the sample, this clonotype is medium-sized. The rearrangement links TRBV27 to TRBJ1-6; perhaps TRBD1 as D (6 bases). Germline CDR1 MNHEY, CDR2 SMNVEV (reference sequence). The CDR3 covers 15 residues. Trimming removed 5 bases at V and 8 bases at J, with 16 bases between. The chain's CDR3 is CASSRGQFGYSPLHF. CDR3 sequence (DNA): TGTGCCAGCAGTCGAGGACAGTTCGGGTATTCACCCCTCCACTTT.

On this clonotype itself: Here the CDR3 omits its conserved ending phenylalanine or tryptophan, so a read error is the likely source. The CDR3 DNA follows: TGTGCCAACAGTGCTACCGGACAGGGGATCGGGCAGTACCTC. Protein: CANSATGQGIGQYL. The gene calls are TRBV12-3 or TRBV12-4 and TRBJ2-7; 9 bases map to TRBD1. The CDR3 is 14 amino acids.

This clonotype was found many times. The rearrangement uses TRBV23-1 and TRBJ2-7; TRBD2 matches 7 bases. TRBV23-1 is classed as an ORF, of uncertain function. Trimming took 3 bases from V and 5 from J; bases not matched to a gene: 19. The CDR3 sequence is 18 residues long. As DNA, the CDR3 is TGCGCCAGCAGTCATCGAGTAGCCGGACTTATGAGCGGGGACGAGCAGTACTTC. Amino acid sequence: CASSHRVAGLMSGDEQYF.

By proportion, this clonotype is medium-sized (0.01 to 0.1%). The rearrangement links TRBV20-1 to TRBJ2-5; 7 bases are shared with TRBD2. J gave up 4 bases and V 1 base, and 6 bases lay outside the gene matches. Germline V gene lookup returns CDR1 DFQATT and CDR2 SNEGSKA (reference sequence). The length of the CDR3 is 14 residues. CDR3 nucleotides: TGCAGTGCTAGAGGGGCGGGAGAGGTAGAGACCCAGTACTTC. It codes for CSARGAGEVETQYF.